The rows below give T cell receptor beta chains drawn from one sample of a study of cytomegalovirus exposure and HLA in healthy donors. The repertoire was sequenced with immunoSEQ multiplex PCR; TCRdb's copy has only in-frame clones and lacks some. The sample carries approximately 130,000 clones, 75% to 90% recorded once. The sample comprised PBMCs. These receptors all come from a man between 40 and 49 years old in good health and CMV-seronegative. Both conserved end residues are part of each CDR3. Fields, in order: J gene, V gene, clone size, CDR3 length, D gene, CDR3 protein, CDR3 DNA. D genes are given only for firm matches. Clone size is given for some rows only: seen once, a few or many times, or a class if the clone is expanded.

>TRBJ2-1|TRBV6-6|.|13|.
CASSVGPRDEQFF
TGTGCCAGCAGTGTGGGGCCCCGCGATGAGCAGTTCTTC
>TRBJ1-1|TRBV11-2|.|13|.
CASSPAYVSEAFF
TGTGCCAGCAGCCCAGCGTACGTAAGTGAAGCTTTCTTT
>TRBJ2-3|TRBV19|.|15|TRBD1
CASSISEGAGDTQYF
TGTGCCAGTAGTATAAGTGAGGGGGCAGGGGATACGCAGTATTTT
>TRBJ1-5|TRBV6-5|once|15|.
CASSPTGVSNQPQHF
TGTGCCAGCAGCCCCACGGGGGTTAGCAATCAGCCCCAGCATTTT
>TRBJ2-1|TRBV28|few|13|TRBD1
CASTQRGLNEQFF
TGTGCCAGCACCCAAAGGGGGCTCAATGAGCAGTTCTTC
>TRBJ2-2|TRBV12-5|.|16|.
CASGFLTGSNTGELFF
TGTGCTAGTGGTTTTCTTACAGGGTCGAACACCGGGGAGCTGTTTTTT
>TRBJ2-2|TRBV5-6|few|14|TRBD1
CASSWDRATGELFF
TGTGCCAGCAGCTGGGACAGGGCCACCGGGGAGCTGTTTTTT
>TRBJ2-7|TRBV29-1|.|15|TRBD1
CSALGRDRNTYEQYF
TGCAGTGCCCTGGGCCGGGACAGGAATACCTACGAGCAGTACTTC
>TRBJ1-4|TRBV2|.|14|TRBD1
CASSRTGSSEKLFF
TGTGCCAGCAGCAGGACAGGGTCAAGTGAAAAACTGTTTTTT
>TRBJ1-4|TRBV19|.|14|.
CASTPNTGIEKLFF
TGTGCCAGTACACCCAACACGGGGATTGAAAAACTGTTTTTT
>TRBJ1-6|TRBV15|.|16|.
CATSREQTINNSPLHF
TGTGCCACCAGCAGAGAACAGACCATCAATAATTCACCCCTCCACTTT
>TRBJ2-1|TRBV10-3|.|14|.
CAISESESSREQFF
TGTGCCATCAGTGAGTCTGAATCGAGCAGGGAGCAGTTCTTC
>TRBJ1-1|TRBV19|few|12|TRBD1
CASGTVNTEAFF
TGTGCCAGCGGGACAGTAAACACTGAAGCTTTCTTT
>TRBJ2-7|TRBV28|.|14|.
CASSLGGQSYEQYF
TGTGCCAGCAGTTTAGGAGGACAGTCCTACGAGCAGTACTTC
>TRBJ2-1|TRBV27|.|12|.
CASSFAGSEQFF
TGTGCCAGCAGTTTTGCCGGTTCTGAGCAGTTCTTC
>TRBJ1-4|TRBV2|once|14|.
CASTHGGAPGKLFF
TGTGCCAGCACCCACGGGGGGGCGCCGGGAAAACTGTTTTTT
>TRBJ1-6|TRBV7-3|.|14|.
CASSLSRDNSPLHF
TGTGCCAGCAGCTTAAGCAGGGATAATTCACCCCTCCACTTT
>TRBJ2-2|TRBV7-9|once|18|TRBD2
CASSPLTSGAPNTGELFF
TGTGCCAGCAGCCCATTGACTAGCGGGGCACCGAACACCGGGGAGCTGTTTTTT
>TRBJ2-2|TRBV7-2|.|17|.
CASSYTSGRGRTGELFF
TGTGCCAGCAGCTACACCTCGGGCAGGGGACGTACCGGGGAGCTGTTTTTT
>TRBJ2-5|TRBV7-3|.|15|.
CASSLHGGLGETQYF
TGTGCCAGCAGCTTACATGGGGGACTGGGGGAGACCCAGTACTTC
>TRBJ2-1|TRBV4-1|.|14|TRBD1
CASSVRQGENEQFF
TGCGCCAGCAGCGTACGACAGGGGGAAAATGAGCAGTTCTTC
>TRBJ2-1|TRBV9|.|16|.
CASSVDTGTVYNEQFF
TGTGCCAGCAGCGTAGATACGGGAACAGTCTACAATGAGCAGTTCTTC
>TRBJ2-2|TRBV30|.|17|TRBD2
CAWIEGGLAENTGELFF
TGTGCCTGGATAGAGGGAGGACTAGCAGAGAACACCGGGGAGCTGTTTTTT
>TRBJ1-2|TRBV6-4|.|14|.
CASSEQGRGYGYTF
TGTGCCAGCAGTGAACAGGGAAGGGGCTATGGCTACACCTTC
>TRBJ1-1|TRBV7-2|.|16|TRBD1
CASGFQPAGTGTEAFF
TGTGCCAGCGGATTTCAACCGGCCGGGACAGGCACTGAAGCTTTCTTT
>TRBJ1-4|TRBV7-6|once|15|TRBD1
CASSLDRGLNEKLFF
TGTGCCAGCAGCTTAGACAGGGGCCTTAATGAAAAACTGTTTTTT
>TRBJ1-3|TRBV6-5|.|16|.
CASSYSAGTSGNTIYF
TGTGCCAGCAGTTACTCCGCAGGCACCTCTGGAAACACCATATATTTT
>TRBJ1-1|TRBV7-9|once|14|TRBD1
CASSLGQGRTEAFF
TGTGCCAGCAGCTTAGGACAGGGGCGGACCGAAGCTTTCTTT
>TRBJ2-5|TRBV7-9|.|14|TRBD2
CASRKAGERETQYF
TGTGCCAGCAGGAAGGCGGGGGAGAGGGAGACCCAGTACTTC
>TRBJ2-7|TRBV11-3|.|15|TRBD1
CASSLYGQGGYEQYF
TGTGCCAGCAGCTTATATGGACAGGGAGGCTACGAGCAGTACTTC
>TRBJ1-5|TRBV28|.|16|TRBD1
CASRLLRDRQNQPQHF
TGTGCCAGCAGGTTACTCCGGGACAGGCAAAATCAGCCCCAGCATTTT
>TRBJ2-5|TRBV9|.|16|.
CASSVGAGRVQETQYF
TGTGCCAGCAGCGTAGGGGCAGGCAGGGTCCAAGAGACCCAGTACTTC
>TRBJ1-5|TRBV29-1|.|14|TRBD1
CSVAGGDSGQPQHF
TGCAGCGTCGCAGGAGGGGACAGTGGGCAGCCCCAGCATTTT
>TRBJ1-5|TRBV27|.|13|.
CASSLAGVQPQHF
TGTGCCAGCAGTTTAGCAGGGGTTCAGCCCCAGCATTTT
>TRBJ1-5|TRBV10-3|.|15|.
CAISEEGLGNQPQHF
TGTGCCATCAGTGAAGAGGGTCTGGGCAATCAGCCCCAGCATTTT
>TRBJ2-1|TRBV7-9|.|16|TRBD1
CASSLQTGQLTNEQFF
TGTGCCAGCAGCTTACAAACGGGACAGTTAACCAATGAGCAGTTCTTC
>TRBJ1-2|TRBV5-6|.|14|.
CASSHITGNYGYTF
TGTGCCAGCAGCCATATTACAGGGAACTATGGCTACACCTTC
>TRBJ1-5|TRBV4-2|.|13|.
CASSLHRGQPQHF
TGTGCCAGCAGCCTCCATAGGGGTCAGCCCCAGCATTTT
>TRBJ2-2|TRBV4-1|once|16|TRBD2
CASTRGLAANTGELFF
TGCGCCAGCACCCGAGGACTAGCGGCGAACACCGGGGAGCTGTTTTTT
>TRBJ2-7|TRBV4-3|.|14|.
CASSPETGSYEQYF
TGCGCCAGCAGCCCGGAGACAGGCTCCTACGAGCAGTACTTC
>TRBJ2-1|TRBV6-4|few|15|.
CASSDPNVAYNEQFF
TGTGCCAGCAGTGACCCAAACGTGGCTTACAATGAGCAGTTCTTC
>TRBJ1-2|TRBV7-9|.|16|.
CSSSLAETVANYGYTF
TGTTCCAGCAGCTTAGCCGAGACAGTCGCTAACTATGGCTACACCTTC
>TRBJ1-5|TRBV7-9|.|17|TRBD1
CASSSIGQGLSNQPQHF
TGTGCCAGCAGCTCAATTGGACAGGGCCTCAGCAATCAGCCCCAGCATTTT
>TRBJ2-7|TRBV7-2|.|12|.
CASSRFSYEQYF
TGTGCCAGCAGCCGTTTCTCCTACGAGCAGTACTTC
>TRBJ1-1|TRBV20-1|.|11|.
CSAVMNTEAFF
TGCAGTGCCGTTATGAACACTGAAGCTTTCTTT
>TRBJ1-1|TRBV5-1|.|14|TRBD1
CASSEGQGNTEAFF
TGCGCCAGCAGCGAAGGACAGGGGAACACTGAAGCTTTCTTT
>TRBJ2-3|TRBV7-9|.|17|TRBD2
CASSDPSGGVPLDTQYF
TGTGCCAGCAGCGACCCTAGCGGGGGGGTTCCTCTAGATACGCAGTATTTT
>TRBJ2-5|TRBV4-1|once|14|TRBD1
CASSQTGAGETQYF
TGCGCCAGCAGCCAGACAGGGGCGGGCGAGACCCAGTACTTC
>TRBJ2-3|TRBV27|.|15|.
CASSLWGGDTDTQYF
TGTGCCAGCAGTTTATGGGGCGGAGACACAGATACGCAGTATTTT
>TRBJ2-7|TRBV4-1|.|14|.
CASSQVSGIYEQYF
TGCGCCAGCAGCCAAGTCTCGGGGATCTACGAGCAGTACTTC
>TRBJ1-4|TRBV27|.|13|.
CASSFGQREKLFF
TGTGCCAGCAGTTTCGGACAGCGTGAAAAACTGTTTTTT
>TRBJ1-1|TRBV30|once|15|.
CAWSRGGAQGTEAFF
TGTGCCTGGAGCCGGGGGGGGGCGCAGGGCACTGAAGCTTTCTTT
>TRBJ2-1|TRBV2|.|13|.
CASSTGIYNEQFF
TGTGCCAGTAGTACAGGAATCTACAATGAGCAGTTCTTC
>TRBJ2-4|TRBV15|.|13|.
CATSRASTDIQYF
TGTGCCACCAGCAGGGCTAGTACGGACATTCAGTACTTC